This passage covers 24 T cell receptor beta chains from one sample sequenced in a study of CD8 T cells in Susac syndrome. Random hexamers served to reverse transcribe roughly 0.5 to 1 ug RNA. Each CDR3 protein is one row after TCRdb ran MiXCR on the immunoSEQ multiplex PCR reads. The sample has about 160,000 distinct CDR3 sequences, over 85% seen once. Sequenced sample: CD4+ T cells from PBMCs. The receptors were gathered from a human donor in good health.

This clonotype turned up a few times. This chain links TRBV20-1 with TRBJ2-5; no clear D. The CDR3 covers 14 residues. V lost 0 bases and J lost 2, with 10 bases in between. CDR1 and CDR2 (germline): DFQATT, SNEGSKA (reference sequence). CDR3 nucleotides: TGCAGTGCTAGAGATATGAAAGCACAAGAGACCCAGTACTTC. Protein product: CSARDMKAQETQYF.

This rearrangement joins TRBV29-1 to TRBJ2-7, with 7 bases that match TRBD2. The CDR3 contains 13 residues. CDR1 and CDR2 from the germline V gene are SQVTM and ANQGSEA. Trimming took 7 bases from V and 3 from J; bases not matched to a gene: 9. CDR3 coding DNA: TGCAGCGCCTCCGGGGGGAATGGCTACGAGCAGTACTTC. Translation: CSASGGNGYEQYF.

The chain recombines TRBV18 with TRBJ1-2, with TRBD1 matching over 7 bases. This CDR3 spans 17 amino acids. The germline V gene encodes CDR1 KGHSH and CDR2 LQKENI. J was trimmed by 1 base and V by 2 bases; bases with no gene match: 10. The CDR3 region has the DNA TGTGCCAGCTCACCAAGCAGGGGGGTCCTCCTTAACTATGGCTACACCTTC. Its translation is CASSPSRGVLLNYGYTF. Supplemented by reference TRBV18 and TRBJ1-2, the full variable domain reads NAGVMQNPRHLVRRRGQEARLRCSPMKGHSHVYWYRQLPEEGLKFMVYLQKENIIDESGMPKERFSAEFPKEGPSILRIQQVVRGDSAAYFCASSPSRGVLLNYGYTFGSGTRLTVV.

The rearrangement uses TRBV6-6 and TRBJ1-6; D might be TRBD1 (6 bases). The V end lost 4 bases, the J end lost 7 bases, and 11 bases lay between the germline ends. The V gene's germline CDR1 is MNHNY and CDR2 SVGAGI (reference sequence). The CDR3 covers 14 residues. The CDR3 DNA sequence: TGTGCCAGCAGTTTGGACAGAACCAATTCACCCCTCCACTTT. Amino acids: CASSLDRTNSPLHF.

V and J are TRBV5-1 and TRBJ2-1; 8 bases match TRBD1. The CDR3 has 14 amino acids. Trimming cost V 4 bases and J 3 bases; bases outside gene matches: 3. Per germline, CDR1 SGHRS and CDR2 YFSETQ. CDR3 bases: TGCGCCAGCAGCCAAGGGACAGGCTACAATGAGCAGTTCTTC. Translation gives CASSQGTGYNEQFF.

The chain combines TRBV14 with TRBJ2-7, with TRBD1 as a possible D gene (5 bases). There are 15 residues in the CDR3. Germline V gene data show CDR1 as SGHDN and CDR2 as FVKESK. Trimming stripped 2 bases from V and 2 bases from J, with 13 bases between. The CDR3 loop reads CASSQWPGQTYEQYF. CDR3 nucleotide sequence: TGTGCCAGCAGCCAATGGCCCGGACAAACCTACGAGCAGTACTTC. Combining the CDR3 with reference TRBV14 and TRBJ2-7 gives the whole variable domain EAGVTQFPSHSVIEKGQTVTLRCDPISGHDNLYWYRRVMGKEIKFLLHFVKESKQDESGMPNNRFLAERTGGTYSTLKVQPAELEDSGVYFCASSQWPGQTYEQYFGPGTRLTVT.

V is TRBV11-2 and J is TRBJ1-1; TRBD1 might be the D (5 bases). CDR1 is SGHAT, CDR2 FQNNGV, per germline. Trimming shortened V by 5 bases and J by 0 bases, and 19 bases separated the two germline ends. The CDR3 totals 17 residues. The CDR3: CASSRPAGREMNTEAFF. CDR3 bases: TGTGCCAGCAGCCGGCCGGCAGGGAGGGAAATGAACACTGAAGCTTTCTTT.

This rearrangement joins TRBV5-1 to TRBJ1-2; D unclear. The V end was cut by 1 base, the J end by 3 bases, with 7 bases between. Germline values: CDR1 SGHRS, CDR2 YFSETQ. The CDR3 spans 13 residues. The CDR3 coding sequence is TGCGCCAGCAGCTTGCAGACGTACTATGGCTACACCTTC. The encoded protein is CASSLQTYYGYTF. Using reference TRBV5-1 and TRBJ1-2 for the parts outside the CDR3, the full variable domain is KAGVTQTPRYLIKTRGQQVTLSCSPISGHRSVSWYQQTPGQGLQFLFEYFSETQRNKGNFPGRFSGRQFSNSRSEMNVSTLELGDSALYLCASSLQTYYGYTFGSGTRLTVV.

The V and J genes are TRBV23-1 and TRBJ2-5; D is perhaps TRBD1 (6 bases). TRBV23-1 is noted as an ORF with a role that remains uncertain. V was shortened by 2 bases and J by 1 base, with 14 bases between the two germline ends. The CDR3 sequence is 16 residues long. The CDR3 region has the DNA TGCGCCAGCAGTCAACCAGGGGTGGGGACCCAAGAGACCCAGTACTTC. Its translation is CASSQPGVGTQETQYF.

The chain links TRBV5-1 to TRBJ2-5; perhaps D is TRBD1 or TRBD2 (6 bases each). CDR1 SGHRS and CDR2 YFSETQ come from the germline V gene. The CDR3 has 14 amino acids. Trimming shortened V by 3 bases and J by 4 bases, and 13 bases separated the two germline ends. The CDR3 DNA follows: TGCGCCAGCAGCTCGGCTGAGGGGGGAGAGACCCAGTACTTC. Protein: CASSSAEGGETQYF.

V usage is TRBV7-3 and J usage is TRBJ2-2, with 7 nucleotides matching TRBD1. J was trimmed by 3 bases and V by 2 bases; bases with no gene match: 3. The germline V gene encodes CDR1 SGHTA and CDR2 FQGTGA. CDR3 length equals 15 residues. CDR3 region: CASSLPQGDTGELFF. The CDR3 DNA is TGTGCCAGCAGCTTACCCCAGGGGGACACCGGGGAGCTGTTTTTT.

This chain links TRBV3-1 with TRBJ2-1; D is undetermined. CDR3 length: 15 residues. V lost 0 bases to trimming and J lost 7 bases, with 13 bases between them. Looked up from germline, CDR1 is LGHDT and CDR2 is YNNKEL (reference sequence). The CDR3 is CASSQELESWNEQFF. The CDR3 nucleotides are TGTGCCAGCAGCCAAGAACTGGAGTCCTGGAATGAGCAGTTCTTC.

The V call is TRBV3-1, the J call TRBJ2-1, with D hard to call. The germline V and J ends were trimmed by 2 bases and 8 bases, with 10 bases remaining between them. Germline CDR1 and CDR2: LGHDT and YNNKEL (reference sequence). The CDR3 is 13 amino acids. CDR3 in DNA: TGTGCCAGCAGCCAATACAGCCGGCATGAGCAGTTCTTC. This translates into CASSQYSRHEQFF.

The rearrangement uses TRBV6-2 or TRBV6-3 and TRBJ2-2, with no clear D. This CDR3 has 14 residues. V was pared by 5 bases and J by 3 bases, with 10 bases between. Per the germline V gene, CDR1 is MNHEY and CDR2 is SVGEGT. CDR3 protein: CASSNTLDTGELFF. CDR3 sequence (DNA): TGTGCCAGCAGTAACACTTTGGACACCGGGGAGCTGTTTTTT.

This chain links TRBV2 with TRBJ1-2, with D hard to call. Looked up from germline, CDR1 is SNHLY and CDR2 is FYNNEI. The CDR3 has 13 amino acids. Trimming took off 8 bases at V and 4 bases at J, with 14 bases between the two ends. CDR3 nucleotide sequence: TGTGCCAGCCGAGAGTGGGGTTCCTATGGCTACACCTTC. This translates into CASREWGSYGYTF.

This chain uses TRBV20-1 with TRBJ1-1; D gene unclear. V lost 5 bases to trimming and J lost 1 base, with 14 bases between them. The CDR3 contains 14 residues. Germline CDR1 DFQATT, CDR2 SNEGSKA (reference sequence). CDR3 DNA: TGCAGTGCTGATCAACAGTTCAAGAACACTGAAGCTTTCTTT. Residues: CSADQQFKNTEAFF.

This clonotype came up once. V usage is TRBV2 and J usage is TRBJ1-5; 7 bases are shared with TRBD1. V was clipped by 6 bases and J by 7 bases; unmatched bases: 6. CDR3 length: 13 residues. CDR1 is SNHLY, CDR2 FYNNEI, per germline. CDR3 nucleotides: TGTGCCAGCAGGCCAGGGGGACGACAGCCCCAGCATTTT. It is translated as CASRPGGRQPQHF.

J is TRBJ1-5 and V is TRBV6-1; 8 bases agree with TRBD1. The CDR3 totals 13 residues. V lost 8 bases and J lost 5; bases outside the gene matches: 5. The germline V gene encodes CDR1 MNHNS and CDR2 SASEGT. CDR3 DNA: TGTGCCAGCTACGACAGGGGACATCAGCCCCAGCATTTT. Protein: CASYDRGHQPQHF.

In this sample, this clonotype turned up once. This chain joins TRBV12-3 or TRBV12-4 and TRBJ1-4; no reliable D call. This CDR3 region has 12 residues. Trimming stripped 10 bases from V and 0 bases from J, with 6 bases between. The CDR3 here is CATSSTNEKLFF. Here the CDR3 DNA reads TGTGCCACCTCATCAACTAATGAAAAACTGTTTTTT.

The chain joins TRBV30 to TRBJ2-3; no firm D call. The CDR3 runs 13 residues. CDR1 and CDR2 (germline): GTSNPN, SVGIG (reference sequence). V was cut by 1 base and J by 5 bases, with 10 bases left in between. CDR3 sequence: CAWSENTLDTQYF. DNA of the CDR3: TGTGCCTGGAGTGAAAATACCTTAGATACGCAGTATTTT.

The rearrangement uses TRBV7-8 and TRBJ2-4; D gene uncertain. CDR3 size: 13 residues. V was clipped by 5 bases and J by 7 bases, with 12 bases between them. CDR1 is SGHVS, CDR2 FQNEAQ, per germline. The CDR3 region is CASSTDIGNIQYF. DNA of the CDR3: TGTGCCAGCAGCACCGACATCGGTAACATTCAGTACTTC.

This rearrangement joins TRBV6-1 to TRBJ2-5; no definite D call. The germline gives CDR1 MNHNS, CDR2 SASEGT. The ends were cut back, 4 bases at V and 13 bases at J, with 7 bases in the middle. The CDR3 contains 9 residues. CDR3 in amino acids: CASSAPPYF. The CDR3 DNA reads TGTGCCAGCAGTGCTCCCCCGTACTTC.

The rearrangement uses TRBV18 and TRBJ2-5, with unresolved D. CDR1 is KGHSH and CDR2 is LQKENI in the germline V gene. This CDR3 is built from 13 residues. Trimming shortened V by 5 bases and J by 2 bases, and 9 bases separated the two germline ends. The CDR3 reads CASSKGSQETQYF. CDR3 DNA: TGTGCCAGCTCAAAAGGGTCACAAGAGACCCAGTACTTC. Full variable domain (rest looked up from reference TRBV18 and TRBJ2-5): NAGVMQNPRHLVRRRGQEARLRCSPMKGHSHVYWYRQLPEEGLKFMVYLQKENIIDESGMPKERFSAEFPKEGPSILRIQQVVRGDSAAYFCASSKGSQETQYFGPGTRLLVL.

The CDR3 loop is CASSLVVLNTEAFF. Here the CDR3 DNA reads TGTGCCAGCAGCTTAGTGGTCTTGAACACTGAAGCTTTCTTT. This chain uses TRBV7-2 with TRBJ1-1; D remains ambiguous. V lost 1 base and J 0 bases, leaving 6 bases between the germline ends. There are 14 residues in the CDR3. The germline gives CDR1 SGHTA, CDR2 FQGNSA.